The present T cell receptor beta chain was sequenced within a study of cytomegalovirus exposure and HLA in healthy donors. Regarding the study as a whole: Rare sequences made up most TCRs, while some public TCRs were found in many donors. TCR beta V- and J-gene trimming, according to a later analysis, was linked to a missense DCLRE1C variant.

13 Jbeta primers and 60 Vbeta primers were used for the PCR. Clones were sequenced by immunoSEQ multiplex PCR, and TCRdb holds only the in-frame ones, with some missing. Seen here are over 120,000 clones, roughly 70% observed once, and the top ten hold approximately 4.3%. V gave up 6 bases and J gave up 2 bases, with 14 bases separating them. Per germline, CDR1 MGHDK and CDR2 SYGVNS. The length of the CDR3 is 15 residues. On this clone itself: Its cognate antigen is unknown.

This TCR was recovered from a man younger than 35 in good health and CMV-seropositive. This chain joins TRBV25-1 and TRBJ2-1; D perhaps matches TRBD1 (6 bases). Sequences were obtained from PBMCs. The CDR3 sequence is CASSAGTWAYNEQFF. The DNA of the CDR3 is TGTGCCAGCAGCGCCGGGACATGGGCCTACAATGAGCAGTTCTTC.